This TCR beta chain was retrieved from a study of cytomegalovirus exposure and HLA in healthy donors (dated by TCRdb to the late 2010s). A note on the overall study: An earlier analysis of approximately 640 of the donors reported 250 to 300 Gb of sequence data and roughly 100 million unique TCR beta sequences from 150 million to 200 million T cells. Using immunosequencing, the study profiled T cell repertoires from about 610 subjects and related those repertoires to cytomegalovirus serostatus. Typing coverage varied by locus: about 620-640 donors for A, B, C, DRB1 and DQB1; about 520 for DQA1; about 570 for DPA1; roughly 470 for DPB1. To predict cytomegalovirus infection status, the study combined high-throughput TCR immunosequencing, statistical association of individual TCRs with disease status, and machine learning. Of the roughly 400 genotyped donors, less than 90% were placed in the genetic ancestry cluster associated with self-reported Caucasian donors. The later analysis used no new phenotypic data to find candidate immune exposures, relying instead on TCR beta sequences and their occurrence across donors. Class I and class II HLA loci were covered by the typing at four-digit resolution. Every discovery cohort repertoire had been produced on one sequencing platform. Among roughly 400 genotyped donors of the cohort, an average of roughly 230,000 unique TCR beta nucleotide sequences was sequenced per donor, of which roughly 17% were non-productive. A later analysis re-examined previously published TCR beta repertoires from roughly 650 donors and added high-resolution HLA genotyping to investigate patterns of TCR occurrence. To decide whether each TCR beta V gene segment behaved as functional or pseudogenic, an earlier analysis of over 500 of the donors relied on high-throughput TCR beta sequencing. Around 320 gigabases of sequencing data and approximately 84 million unique TCR sequences were included in an early release covering 500 to 750 HLA-typed donors. Four to six DR-DQ haplotypes were handled as single units for association and clustering, since linkage in the cohort was strong. The study was designed to test whether signatures of past pathogen exposure could be identified by cataloging public T cell receptors. In addition to the first cohort of approximately 650 subjects, a separate validation cohort of some 120 different subjects was used. A later genetic analysis took genome-wide SNP genotypes for about three fifths of the roughly 670 donors and used that subset as a discovery cohort. Donor age, sex, ethnicity and CMV serostatus were compiled together with the repertoire data.

On this clone: There is no known antigen for this receptor. Base qualities are missing; no much larger clone stands one base away.

Libraries were made using the immunoSEQ multiplex PCR assay. For the multiplex PCR, a mixture combining 60 forward primers for TCR Vbeta segments and 13 reverse primers for TCR Jbeta segments was used. A multiplex PCR assay on genomic DNA amplified the CDR3 region of rearranged TCR beta genes. The Illumina HiSeq System was used to sequence the amplified TCR beta libraries as 87-base-pair reads. In the source study's methods: A later analysis counted 75 million to 100 million unique TCR beta chains across the 700 or so repertoires, and some 11 million of these chains were shared by at least two donors. Raw reads were error-corrected and collapsed into unique sequences with a nearest-neighbor algorithm that merged closely related sequences to remove PCR and sequencing errors. CDR3 sequences were aligned to IMGT reference sequences to assign V, D and J gene segments. For a sequence to be retained, a match of at least six nucleotides to both a V gene segment and a J gene segment was required. Rearrangements were called productive when the CDR3 lacked stop codons and stayed in frame with V and J; all others were non-productive. Following IMGT convention, CDR3 was defined as the stretch from the second conserved V-encoded cysteine to the conserved J-encoded phenylalanine. In an earlier analysis of 550 to 650 of the donors, sequences lacking an unambiguous match to a single V gene segment were excluded. In an earlier analysis of approximately 500 of the donors, a V segment was called functional when productive rearrangements were above 56.7%, and segregating when the standard deviation between donors exceeded 5%. A statistical classification framework was built to diagnose cytomegalovirus status from the catalog of TCR beta chain sequences. In a later analysis, TCR nucleotide sequences were compared against IMGT/GENE-DB human TR gene sequences so that V and J genes could be assigned. Using the TCRdist pipeline, a later analysis assigned CDR3 sequences along with most-parsimonious VDJ recombination scenarios. In a later analysis, each TCR beta chain was defined by its CDR3 amino acid sequence together with its V-gene family, and reads without a unique V-gene family were excluded. To address suspected cross-contamination and a sequencing artifact, a later analysis removed 592 highly shared, low-generation-probability nucleotide sequences. In a later analysis, a clonal expansion index for each public chain was calculated from normalized within-repertoire ranks of inferred template counts. In a later analysis, generation probabilities were computed with a VDJ recombination model fitted to out-of-frame rearrangements, and the resulting probabilities were checked against IGoR. Hypergeometric tests were used in a later analysis to score TCR-TCR, TCR-HLA and TCR-CMV co-occurrence, with a repertoire-size bias correction applied to the TCR pairs. False discovery rates were estimated in a later analysis by permuting HLA or CMV assignments 20 times. In a later analysis, co-occurring TCRs were grouped using DBSCAN, with TCRdist sequence similarity added in when clustering inside HLA-allele-positive subsets. Repertoires with fewer than 30,000 or more than 120,000 public chains, plus five repertoires with anomalous nucleotide sharing, were excluded from co-occurrence clustering. Not all clones reach the TCRdb copy of this immuneACCESS table, which keeps in-frame sequences only. Checked studies attribute under half of the gap to unresolved V genes and leave the rest unexplained. That table is the source of V, J and clone size, and D and trimming were worked out from the DNA. In this sample the table shows some 200,000 clones, roughly 83% of which occur a single time. The ten largest make up roughly 0.4% of the sample.

The cohort was made up of approximately 670 healthy bone marrow donors. All cohort members were sampled while nominally healthy, although unrecorded immune exposures were likely present. The donor tested CMV seropositive and was one of the 289 seropositive cohort members. A peripheral blood sample was provided by each donor, and peripheral blood mononuclear cells were used for TCR beta sequencing. Genomic DNA extraction from the blood cell samples was performed with the Qiagen DNeasy Blood Extraction Kit. The full study reports these points: Because the 87-base-pair reads could not distinguish some IMGT-functional V segments, including TRBV6-2 and TRBV6-3, those segments were excluded. A further reported finding was that TCR beta sequences accurately predicted the HLA-A and HLA-B alleles for most subjects in the first cohort. V-gene and J-gene trimming of TCR beta chains was associated with a missense DCLRE1C variant in a later genetic analysis, and the association was replicated in an independent cohort. An earlier analysis of around 600 of the donors showed that most TCR beta V segments appeared in productive rearrangements either about 87% or about 30% of the time, which broadly matched IMGT annotations. The classifier was reported to diagnose cytomegalovirus status with high specificity and sensitivity in both the original cohort and the validation cohort. For the cohort, immune exposure information was limited to CMV serostatus. In a later analysis, TCR association rates were found to vary across HLA loci, with the most associated TCRs seen for DRB1 alleles and the fewest for HLA-C alleles. In a later analysis, HLA-associated TCR beta chains showed more clonal expansion and lower generation probabilities than non-associated chains that were equally common. Across donors, most TCR sequences were observed very rarely, whereas some public TCRs were present in many individuals. Correlated functional status among segregating V segments might be attributable to linkage disequilibrium, but an unknown experimental factor could not be ruled out. Because counts were too low, about 17 rarely observed V segments, including chromosome 9 orphons, were excluded from the earlier analysis of a few hundred of the donors. Sequencing depth was assumed to be roughly uniform across donors in the presence/absence analyses, though that assumption may not hold. The authors suggested that the approach could potentially be extended to other disease states and immunological phenotypes. This cohort had only TCR beta chains sequenced, and the lack of alpha or paired-chain data limited which features could be detected. According to a later analysis, parvovirus B19, influenza, CMV and Epstein-Barr virus appeared linked to several top co-occurrence clusters. According to a later genetic analysis, donors in an Asian-associated ancestry cluster had fewer N-insertions in productive TCRs than the approximately 630-donor mean. Strong co-occurrence of HLA alleles, especially DR and DQ, made assigning TCR associations to individual alleles difficult. A total of fewer than 200 TCR beta chains were listed by the study as associated with cytomegalovirus. In a later analysis, over 15,000 TCR beta sequences were associated with specific HLA alleles at a false discovery rate of 0.05. Most CMV-associated TCR beta chains appeared to be HLA-restricted in a later analysis, and the HLA associations seemed to be driven largely by CMV exposure. The sequencing pipeline was judged likely to have produced a cluster of highly shared sequence variants as a technical artifact. A few of the identified cytomegalovirus-associated TCR beta chains were confirmed in vitro to be specific for cytomegalovirus antigens. Because some donors lacked HLA typing at each locus, the association tests relied only on the typed subset.

Including cysteine and phenylalanine, the CDR3 has 14 amino acids. Here the CDR3 DNA is all that survives: 42 bases in frame from base 1. The junction shows trimming of 1 base on V and 6 bases on J, and the gene matches do not reach 6 bases of it. CDR1 and CDR2 are read off the germline V gene (reference sequence) as SGHNT and YYREEE. Sequencing was done on a sample of PBMCs. The rearrangement combines TRBV5-4 with TRBJ2-7; 8 bases in the junction line up with TRBD2. This TCR came from a male donor in good health and CMV-seropositive. The CDR3 has the sequence CASSLLSGSGEQYF. At the DNA level, the sequence is TGTGCCAGCAGCTTGTTAAGCGGGAGTGGCGAGCAGTACTTC.